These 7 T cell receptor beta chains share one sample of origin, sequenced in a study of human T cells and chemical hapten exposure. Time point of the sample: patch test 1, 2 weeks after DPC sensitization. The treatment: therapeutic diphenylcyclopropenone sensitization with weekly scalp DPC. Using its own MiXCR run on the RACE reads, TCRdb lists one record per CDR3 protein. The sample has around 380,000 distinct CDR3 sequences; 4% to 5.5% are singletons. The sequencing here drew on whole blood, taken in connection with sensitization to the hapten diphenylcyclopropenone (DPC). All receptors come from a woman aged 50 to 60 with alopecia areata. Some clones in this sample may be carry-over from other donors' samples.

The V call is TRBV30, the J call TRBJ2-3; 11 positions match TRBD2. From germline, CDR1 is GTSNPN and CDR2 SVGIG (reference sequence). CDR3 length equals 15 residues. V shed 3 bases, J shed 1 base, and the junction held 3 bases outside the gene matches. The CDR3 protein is CAWSQLAGGTDTQYF. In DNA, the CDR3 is TGTGCCTGGAGCCAACTAGCGGGAGGCACAGATACGCAGTATTTT.

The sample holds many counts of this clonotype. The CDR3 protein is CSASLSINSNQPQHF. The DNA for the CDR3 is TGCAGTGCTAGCCTGTCGATAAATAGCAATCAGCCCCAGCATTTT. The chain has TRBV20-1 and TRBJ1-5; D not resolved. This CDR3 has 15 residues. CDR1 is DFQATT and CDR2 is SNEGSKA in the germline V gene (reference sequence). Deletions cut 3 bases from V and 0 bases from J, with 12 bases between.

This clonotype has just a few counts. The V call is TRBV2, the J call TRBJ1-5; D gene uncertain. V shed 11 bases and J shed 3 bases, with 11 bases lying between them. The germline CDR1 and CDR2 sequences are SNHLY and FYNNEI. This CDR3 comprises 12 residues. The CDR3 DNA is TGTGCCGCCGGGGAGACCAATCAGCCCCAGCATTTT. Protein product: CAAGETNQPQHF. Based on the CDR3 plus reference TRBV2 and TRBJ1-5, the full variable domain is EPEVTQTPSHQVTQMGQEVILRCVPISNHLYFYWYRQILGQKVEFLVSFYNNEISEKSEIFDDQFSVERPDGSNFTLKIRSTKLEDSAMYFCAAGETNQPQHFGDGTRLSIL.

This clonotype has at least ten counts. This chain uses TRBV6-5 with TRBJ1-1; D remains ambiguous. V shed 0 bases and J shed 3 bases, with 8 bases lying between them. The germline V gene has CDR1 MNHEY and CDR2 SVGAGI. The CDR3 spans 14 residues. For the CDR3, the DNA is TGTGCCAGCAGTTACTCCTTGACTTACACTGAAGCTTTCTTT. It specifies CASSYSLTYTEAFF.

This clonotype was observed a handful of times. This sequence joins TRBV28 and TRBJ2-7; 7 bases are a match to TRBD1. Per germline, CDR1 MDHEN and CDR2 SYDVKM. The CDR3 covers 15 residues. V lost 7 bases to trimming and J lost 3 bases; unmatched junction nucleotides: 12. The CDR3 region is CASTPGGAGGYEQYF. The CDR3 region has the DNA TGTGCCAGCACCCCCGGTGGGGCAGGGGGCTACGAGCAGTACTTC.

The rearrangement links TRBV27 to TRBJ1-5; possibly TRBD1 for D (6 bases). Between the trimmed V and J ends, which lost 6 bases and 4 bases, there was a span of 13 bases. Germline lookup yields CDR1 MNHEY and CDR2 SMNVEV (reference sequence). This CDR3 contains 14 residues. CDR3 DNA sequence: TGTGCCAGCAGACTGACAGGTTTTAATCAGCCCCAGCATTTT. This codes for CASRLTGFNQPQHF.

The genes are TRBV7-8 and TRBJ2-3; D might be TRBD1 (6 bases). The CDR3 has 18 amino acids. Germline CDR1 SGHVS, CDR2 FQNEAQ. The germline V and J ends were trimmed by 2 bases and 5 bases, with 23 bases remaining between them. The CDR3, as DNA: TGTGCCAGCAGCTTACGTTCGAGAGGAGACAGGCTGGGAGATACGCAGTATTTT. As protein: CASSLRSRGDRLGDTQYF. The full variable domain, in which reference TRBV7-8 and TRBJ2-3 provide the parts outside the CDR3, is GAGVSQSPRYKVAKRGQDVALRCDPISGHVSLFWYQQALGQGPEFLTYFQNEAQLDKSGLPSDRFFAERPEGSVSTLKIQRTQQEDSAVYLCASSLRSRGDRLGDTQYFGPGTRLTVL.